Below, 16 T cell receptor beta chains from the same sample are listed, as sequenced in a study of blood T cell repertoires in COVID-19. Generated by immunoSEQ multiplex PCR, the TCRdb table keeps only in-frame clones and is missing some. Of around 150,000 clones in the sample, 70% to 85% are singletons; the top ten hold roughly 9.7%. Sequencing was done on a sample of peripheral blood. These receptors were taken from a man aged 60 to 69 who had recovered from COVID-19.

The chain carries TRBV19 and TRBJ1-4, with D possibly TRBD1 on 6 matching bases. Germline CDR1 reads LNHDA; CDR2 reads SQIVND (reference sequence). V was trimmed by 5 bases and J by 7 bases, leaving 17 bases between them. The length of the CDR3 is 15 residues. CDR3 protein: CASSPLGTGSEKLFF. The CDR3 region has the DNA TGTGCCAGTAGTCCCCTGGGCACAGGGAGTGAAAAACTGTTTTTT. Supplemented by reference TRBV19 and TRBJ1-4, the full variable domain reads DGGITQSPKYLFRKEGQNVTLSCEQNLNHDAMYWYRQDPGQGLRLIYYSQIVNDFQKGDIAEGYSVSREKKESFPLTVTSAQKNPTAFYLCASSPLGTGSEKLFFGSGTQLSVL.

J is TRBJ1-1 and V is TRBV6-5; D gene ambiguous. Looked up from germline, CDR1 is MNHEY and CDR2 is SVGAGI. The CDR3 is 13 amino acids. V lost 8 bases to trimming and J lost 1 base, with 11 bases between them. The CDR3 DNA reads as TGTGCCAGCGCTAGGCCCCCGAACACTGAAGCTTTCTTT. Translating it yields CASARPPNTEAFF.

The V and J genes are TRBV21-1 and TRBJ1-6. TRBV21-1 counts as a pseudogene. There are 14 residues in the CDR3. DNA for the CDR3: TGTGCCAGCAGCCCCCGGGGGGCGCATTCACCCCTCCACTTT. Protein product: CASSPRGAHSPLHF.

The chain employs TRBV13 and TRBJ2-7; 8 bases are shared with TRBD2. The germline CDR1 and CDR2 sequences are PRHDT and FYEKMQ (reference sequence). The CDR3 is 16 residues long. V dropped 4 bases and J dropped 5; count of bases not matched to a gene: 13. This chain's CDR3 is CASSSRIAGIGHEQYF. The DNA for the CDR3 is TGTGCCAGCAGCTCACGGATAGCGGGGATCGGCCACGAGCAGTACTTC.

The chain joins TRBV28 to TRBJ1-1; the D is unclear. The CDR3 has 13 residues. V was pared by 3 bases and J by 1 base, with 6 bases between. Germline CDR1 reads MDHEN; CDR2 reads SYDVKM. Here the CDR3 DNA reads TGTGCCAGCAGTTTGGCCCGGAACACTGAAGCTTTCTTT. Protein product: CASSLARNTEAFF.

J is TRBJ1-1 and V is TRBV6-4; TRBD1 matches at 8 bases. The germline V gene has CDR1 MRHNA and CDR2 SNTAGT. The CDR3 has 14 amino acids. Trimming at V came to 6 bases and at J to 4 bases, leaving 7 bases not matched to a gene. The CDR3, as DNA: TGTGCCAGCAGCATCTCAGGGGGCGGCACTGAAGCTTTCTTT. Translated, it gives CASSISGGGTEAFF.

The chain combines TRBV2 with TRBJ2-2, with a tentative D call TRBD2 (6 bases). The CDR3 totals 12 residues. CDR1 and CDR2 from the germline V gene are SNHLY and FYNNEI. Trimming removed 7 bases at V and 7 bases at J, with 10 bases between. The CDR3 loop reads CASTWGLGELFF. CDR3 nucleotide sequence: TGTGCCAGCACCTGGGGACTCGGGGAGCTGTTTTTT. The complete variable domain, with remaining parts taken from reference TRBV2 and TRBJ2-2, reads EPEVTQTPSHQVTQMGQEVILRCVPISNHLYFYWYRQILGQKVEFLVSFYNNEISEKSEIFDDQFSVERPDGSNFTLKIRSTKLEDSAMYFCASTWGLGELFFGEGSRLTVL.

Comment on this clone: This sample also contains other DNA sequences that code for the same CDR3. The gene calls are TRBV18 and TRBJ1-5; D perhaps matches TRBD1 (6 bases). CDR3 length: 13 amino acids. Germline assignment: CDR1 KGHSH and CDR2 LQKENI. Between the trimmed V and J ends, which lost 3 bases and 4 bases, there was a span of 7 bases. CDR3 sequence: CASSPDRNQPQHF. The CDR3 DNA reads TGTGCCAGCTCACCTGACAGGAATCAGCCCCAGCATTTT.

Details on this clone: Germline is not matched at one junction end, which may reflect a read error. This rearrangement joins TRBV19 to TRBJ2-3; 8 bases match TRBD2. Germline CDR1 LNHDA, CDR2 SQIVND (reference sequence). The CDR3 is 12 residues long. DNA of the CDR3: TGTGCCAGTAGTACCCTGGAGCGGGAGTTTGCTTTT. Amino acids: CASSTLEREFAF.

V usage is TRBV24-1 and J usage is TRBJ2-2; 7 bases agree with TRBD1. J gave up 2 bases and V 5 bases, and 7 bases lay outside the gene matches. Germline CDR1 reads KGHDR; CDR2 reads SFDVKD. CDR3 length: 16 residues. The CDR3 here is CATSASGQDNTGELFF. The CDR3, as DNA: TGTGCCACCAGTGCATCCGGACAGGACAACACCGGGGAGCTGTTTTTT.

The V call is TRBV7-2, the J call TRBJ2-7; possible D gene TRBD2, 5 bases. CDR1 and CDR2 (germline): SGHTA, FQGNSA. V was trimmed by 3 bases and J by 0 bases, leaving 9 bases between them. The CDR3 extends over 14 amino acids. This chain's CDR3 is CASSFKGDSYEQYF. The CDR3 DNA reads TGTGCCAGCAGCTTCAAGGGAGACTCCTACGAGCAGTACTTC.

The chain carries TRBV6-5 and TRBJ2-7; TRBD2 aligns across 9 bases. The CDR3 spans 15 residues. Trimming at V came to 10 bases and at J to 4 bases, leaving 14 bases not matched to a gene. CDR1 MNHEY and CDR2 SVGAGI come from the germline V gene. The CDR3 DNA is TGTGCCACCCAACCTGCGGGAGGGTCTAGGTACGAGCAGTACTTC. Amino acid sequence: CATQPAGGSRYEQYF.

The chain links TRBV5-5 to TRBJ1-2, with D unclear. This CDR3 contains 16 residues. Germline CDR1 reads SGHKS; CDR2 reads YYEKEE (reference sequence). Trimming stripped 0 bases from V and 7 bases from J, with 19 bases between. CDR3 coding DNA: TGTGCCAGCAGCTTGGAAACTTTCCTGCCCGCGCGTGGCTACACCTTC. This sequence encodes CASSLETFLPARGYTF.

The chain uses TRBV14 and TRBJ2-7; 7 nucleotides line up with TRBD2. The CDR3 spans 14 residues. V trimming: 1 base; J trimming: 6 bases; junction bases outside the gene matches: 6. The germline V gene has CDR1 SGHDN and CDR2 FVKESK. The CDR3 DNA is TGTGCCAGCAGCCAAGTCCGACTAGCTGGCGAGCAGTACTTC. Translating gives CASSQVRLAGEQYF.

This clone came up a few times. The chain uses TRBV3-1 (or the pseudogene TRBV3-2) and TRBJ1-2; 11 bases map to TRBD1. In germline, CDR1 is LGHDT, CDR2 YNNKEL (reference sequence). The CDR3 extends over 16 amino acids. J gave up 8 bases and V 2 bases, and 10 bases lay outside the gene matches. The CDR3 nucleotides are TGTGCCAGCAGCCAATGGGACAGGGGGAAGGGAGGCGGCTACACCTTC. Translation: CASSQWDRGKGGGYTF.

This chain uses TRBV19 with TRBJ2-3; TRBD1 is a possible D gene (5 bases). This CDR3 has 14 residues. Per the germline V gene, CDR1 is LNHDA and CDR2 is SQIVND (reference sequence). V lost 9 bases, J lost 2 bases, and 15 bases lay in between. CDR3 sequence: CASRLGLITDTQYF. The CDR3 DNA reads TGTGCCAGCCGATTGGGGCTAATCACAGATACGCAGTATTTT.